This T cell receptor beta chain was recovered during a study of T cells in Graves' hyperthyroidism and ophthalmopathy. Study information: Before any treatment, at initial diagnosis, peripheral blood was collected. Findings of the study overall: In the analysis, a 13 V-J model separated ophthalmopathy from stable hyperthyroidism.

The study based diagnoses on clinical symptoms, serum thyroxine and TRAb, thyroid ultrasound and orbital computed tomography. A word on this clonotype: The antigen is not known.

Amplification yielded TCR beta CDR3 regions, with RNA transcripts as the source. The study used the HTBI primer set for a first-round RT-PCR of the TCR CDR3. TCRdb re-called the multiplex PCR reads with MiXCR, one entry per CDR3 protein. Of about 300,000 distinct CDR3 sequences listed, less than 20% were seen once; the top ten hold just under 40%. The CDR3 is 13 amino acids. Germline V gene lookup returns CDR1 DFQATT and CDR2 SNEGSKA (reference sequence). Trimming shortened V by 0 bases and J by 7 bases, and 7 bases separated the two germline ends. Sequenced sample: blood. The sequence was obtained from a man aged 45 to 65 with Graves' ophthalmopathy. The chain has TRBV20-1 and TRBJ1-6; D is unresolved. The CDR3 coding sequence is TGCAGTGCTAGAGATGACGGAAATTCACCCCTCCACTTT. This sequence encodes CSARDDGNSPLHF.